The T cell receptor (beta chain) described here comes from a study of OX40 agonist ivuxolimab in advanced cancers. Patients had blood sampled at baseline and again on cycle 4 day 1 and cycle 7 day 1. General study findings and limits: At 0.1-3.0 mg/kg, partial responders had clonal expansion among the lowest observed.

Trimming took 0 bases from V and 2 from J, leaving 11 bases between them. This CDR3 contains 15 residues. CDR1 ENHRY and CDR2 SYGVKD come from the germline V gene. Sequencing used immunoSEQ multiplex PCR; TCRdb keeps in-frame clones, though not all of them. In the table there are 60,000 to 85,000 clones, around 89% of which are singletons. For this clone: Its cognate antigen is unknown.

Sequencing was performed on CD4+ or CD8+ T cells sorted from blood, taken in a trial of the OX40 agonist ivuxolimab. This receptor was identified in an adult with an advanced solid tumor such as melanoma, head and neck, liver or kidney cancer. The chain recombines TRBV10-3 with TRBJ2-7, with D perhaps assigned TRBD1 or TRBD2 (5 bases each). Written as DNA, the CDR3 is TGTGCCATCAGTGAGTCGAATGGGGGACCCTACGAGCAGTACTTC. Translating gives CAISESNGGPYEQYF.